Below are 5 T cell receptor beta chains sequenced from a single sample in a study of shared clonotypes between healthy human individuals. Method: immunoSEQ multiplex PCR; TCRdb's copy keeps in-frame clones and lacks some. This table has roughly 2.4 million clones, 95% appearing once. The sequencing sample was made of naive CD4+ T cells sorted from blood. Subset given: CD45RA+ positively selected. These receptors were taken from a man younger than 30 in good health.

The chain carries TRBV6-6 and TRBJ1-5; 8 nucleotides match TRBD1. CDR1 is MNHNY, CDR2 SVGAGI, per germline (reference sequence). There are 14 residues in the CDR3. Trimming at V came to 6 bases and at J to 4 bases, leaving 5 bases not matched to a gene. CDR3 sequence (DNA): TGTGCCAGCAGGGACAGGGTTTGGAATCAGCCCCAGCATTTT. Protein: CASRDRVWNQPQHF.

The CDR3 DNA reads TGTGCCAGCAGTCTTGGGACTACCTCCTACGAGCAGTACTTC. Its translation is CASSLGTTSYEQYF. This sequence joins TRBV2 and TRBJ2-7; 7 bases fit TRBD2. V was clipped by 5 bases and J by 0 bases; unmatched bases: 4. The V gene's germline CDR1 is SNHLY and CDR2 FYNNEI. The CDR3 consists of 14 residues.

The CDR3: CSVGEGSNQPQHF. In DNA, the CDR3 is TGCAGCGTTGGGGAGGGTAGCAATCAGCCCCAGCATTTT. The chain carries TRBV29-1 and TRBJ1-5; D unresolved. Germline-derived CDR1 and CDR2 are SQVTM and ANQGSEA. Trimming left V 4 bases short and J 0 bases short, with 7 bases between. This CDR3 is built from 13 residues.

The chain recombines TRBV5-6 with TRBJ1-2; 7 nucleotides line up with TRBD1. Germline values: CDR1 SGHDT, CDR2 YYEEEE. Germline trimming cut 4 bases from V and 6 bases from J; bases unmatched to any gene: 15. The CDR3 has 16 amino acids. The CDR3 DNA reads as TGTGCCAGCAGCCCGACTCCTAGTCCGACAGGGAATGGCTACACCTTC. Encoded protein: CASSPTPSPTGNGYTF.

V usage is TRBV6-6 and J usage is TRBJ2-7; TRBD1 matches at 7 bases. The ends lost 0 bases at V and 2 bases at J; junction bases unmatched: 4. This CDR3 spans 15 amino acids. Germline V CDR1 and CDR2: MNHNY, SVGAGI (reference sequence). CDR3 loop: CASSYSGQLTYEQYF. CDR3 nucleotides: TGTGCCAGCAGTTACTCGGGACAGCTAACCTACGAGCAGTACTTC.